These 23 T cell receptor beta chains were sequenced from one sample in a study of neurological immune-mediated disorders. TCRdb re-called the 5' RACE reads through MiXCR, storing one row per CDR3 protein. The data contain about 90,000 distinct CDR3 sequences, under 15% of them seen just once; the ten biggest clones take up 5%. Regarding time point: longitudinal time-point 2. Source material: PBMCs. All receptors come from a female donor with HTLV-1-associated myelopathy (HAM/TSP).

A word on this clonotype: A much larger clone differs by one base, so this may be a read error. This sequence joins TRBV6-1 and TRBJ1-1; TRBD1 is a possible D gene (6 bases). The germline CDR1 and CDR2 sequences are MNHNS and SASEGT. The CDR3 covers 9 residues. Trimming stripped 10 bases from V and 13 bases from J, with 13 bases between. The CDR3 DNA follows: TGTGCCAACGGCCTAGGGGGTTTCTTT. Translated, it gives CANGLGGFF.

This clonotype was detected many times. The J gene is TRBJ1-3, the V gene TRBV29-1; D is uncertain. This CDR3 is built from 14 residues. Germline V gene data show CDR1 as SQVTM and CDR2 as ANQGSEA. V was pared by 6 bases and J by 2 bases, with 14 bases between. The CDR3 reads CSVHSFGTGNTIYF. DNA for the CDR3: TGCAGCGTCCACTCCTTTGGGACTGGAAACACCATATATTTT.

In this sample, this clonotype turned up many times. CDR3 nucleotide sequence: TGTGCCATCAGGTGGACGGAGAACACTGAAGCTTTCTTT. This codes for CAIRWTENTEAFF. The rearrangement uses TRBV10-3 and TRBJ1-1; D unclear. The CDR3 is made up of 13 amino acids. V was trimmed by 6 bases and J by 1 base, leaving 9 bases between them. The germline gives CDR1 ENHRY, CDR2 SYGVKD.

This clonotype was found a few times. The CDR3 here is CASSLGTGLAGELFF. In DNA, the CDR3 is TGTGCCAGCAGCTTAGGGACAGGGCTCGCCGGGGAGCTGTTTTTT. V is TRBV3-1 and J is TRBJ2-2; TRBD1 agrees at 9 bases. Germline V CDR1 and CDR2: LGHDT, YNNKEL (reference sequence). The CDR3 runs 15 residues. The junction had 7 bases not matched to a gene; V was cut back by 5 bases and J by 6 bases.

This clonotype was detected many times. The chain combines TRBV7-9 with TRBJ1-4, with 10 positions matching TRBD1. Germline CDR1 reads SEHNR; CDR2 reads FQNEAQ (reference sequence). The CDR3 runs to 17 residues. V gave up 1 base and J gave up 3 bases; unmatched junction bases: 5. The CDR3 is CASSLDGTGDPNEKLFF. The DNA for the CDR3 is TGTGCCAGCAGCTTAGATGGGACAGGGGACCCTAATGAAAAACTGTTTTTT.

This clonotype came up many times. The genes are TRBV7-8 and TRBJ2-1; 7 bases fit TRBD1. Germline lookup yields CDR1 SGHVS and CDR2 FQNEAQ. This CDR3 comprises 14 residues. J lost 9 bases, V lost 5 bases, and 10 bases had no gene match. The CDR3 region has the DNA TGTGCCAGCAGCAACCCCACAGGGGAGAGTGAGCAGTTCTTC. Its translation: CASSNPTGESEQFF.

The chain uses TRBV10-3 and TRBJ2-2; tentative D call: TRBD1 (5 bases). The CDR3 runs to 14 residues. The germline V gene has CDR1 ENHRY and CDR2 SYGVKD. V was cut by 4 bases and J by 9 bases, with 15 bases left in between. Here the CDR3 reads CAISGREAPRELFF. DNA of the CDR3: TGTGCCATCAGTGGCAGGGAAGCCCCCAGGGAGCTGTTTTTT.

Worth noting for this clonotype: An end of the junction does not agree with germline; a read error may underlie this. V gene TRBV25-1 combines with J gene TRBJ2-7, with unresolved D. The length of the CDR3 is 13 residues. Germline values: CDR1 MGHDK, CDR2 SYGVNS. CDR3 sequence reads: CASSPSIRAEQYF. The CDR3 DNA sequence: TGTGCTAGCAGTCCCTCCATTCGGGCCGAGCAGTACTTC.

In regard to this clonotype: One base away lies a much larger clone, so this may be a sequencing read error. This sequence joins TRBV12-3 or TRBV12-4 and TRBJ2-4, with D possibly being TRBD1 (6 bases). The ends were cut back, 10 bases at V and 7 bases at J, with 14 bases in the middle. The CDR3 has 12 amino acids. The CDR3 sequence is CANRAQGNIQYF. CDR3 sequence (DNA): TGTGCCAACAGGGCCCAGGGGAACATTCAGTACTTC.

The chain links TRBV19 to TRBJ2-3; possible D gene TRBD1, 6 bases. Germline V gene sequence: CDR1 LNHDA, CDR2 SQIVND (reference sequence). The CDR3 is 11 residues long. V was cut by 10 bases and J by 6 bases, with 11 bases left in between. The CDR3 is CATLQGDTQYF. As DNA, the CDR3 is TGTGCCACCCTTCAGGGGGATACGCAGTATTTT. The whole variable domain, remainder taken from reference TRBV19 and TRBJ2-3, is DGGITQSPKYLFRKEGQNVTLSCEQNLNHDAMYWYRQDPGQGLRLIYYSQIVNDFQKGDIAEGYSVSREKKESFPLTVTSAQKNPTAFYLCATLQGDTQYFGPGTRLTVL.

This clonotype was seen repeatedly, ten times or more. The rearrangement links TRBV5-1 to TRBJ2-1; 8 bases are shared with TRBD2. V dropped 4 bases and J dropped 8; count of bases not matched to a gene: 14. CDR1 SGHRS and CDR2 YFSETQ come from the germline V gene. CDR3 length: 16 amino acids. For the CDR3, the DNA is TGCGCCAGCAGCCCCCCGGTGTCGGGGGGGCTCGATGAGCAGTTCTTC. This gives the protein CASSPPVSGGLDEQFF.

This clonotype was picked up many times. The DNA for the CDR3 is TGTGCCAGCAGTTACTCGGGGACAGGCCTCATCGTGGCGGGCGAGCAGTACTTC. This gives the protein CASSYSGTGLIVAGEQYF. V is TRBV6-5 and J is TRBJ2-7; TRBD1 agrees at 8 bases. Trimming cost V 0 bases and J 6 bases; bases outside gene matches: 16. Per the germline V gene, CDR1 is MNHEY and CDR2 is SVGAGI. This CDR3 comprises 18 residues.

This clonotype was recorded many times. The chain combines TRBV12-3 or TRBV12-4 with TRBJ2-7, with D unclear. The CDR3 covers 14 residues. The V end was cut by 7 bases, the J end by 4 bases, with 17 bases between. CDR3 region: CASNGLGKEYEQYF. The DNA for the CDR3 is TGTGCCAGCAACGGATTGGGCAAAGAATACGAGCAGTACTTC.

The chain is built from TRBV6-2 or TRBV6-3 and TRBJ2-7; D unclear. CDR3 length: 15 amino acids. V gave up 2 bases and J gave up 0 bases, with 11 bases separating them. CDR1 and CDR2 (germline): MNHEY, SVGEGT. The CDR3 loop is CASSYTPQSSYEQYF. CDR3 nucleotide sequence: TGTGCCAGCAGTTACACACCACAGAGCTCCTACGAGCAGTACTTC.

This clonotype was seen ten or more times. The V call is TRBV7-9, the J call TRBJ2-3, with TRBD1 matching 7 bases. The CDR3 spans 16 residues. V dropped 1 base and J dropped 8; count of bases not matched to a gene: 12. Per germline, CDR1 SEHNR and CDR2 FQNEAQ (reference sequence). The CDR3 sequence is CASSLGTGGPRTTQYF. CDR3 in DNA: TGTGCCAGCAGCTTAGGGACAGGTGGTCCCCGTACTACGCAGTATTTT.

This clonotype has only a few counts. J is TRBJ2-2 and V is TRBV11-2; D is possibly TRBD2 (5 bases). Germline V gives CDR1 SGHAT, CDR2 FQNNGV. CDR3 size: 13 residues. Deletions cut 4 bases from V and 9 bases from J, with 12 bases between. This chain's CDR3 is CASSSSGNRELFF. Here the CDR3 DNA reads TGTGCCAGCAGCTCCTCCGGGAACCGGGAGCTGTTTTTT.

This clonotype has ten or more counts. The chain combines TRBV6-5 with TRBJ2-7, with no clear D. Germline loops: CDR1 MNHEY, CDR2 SVGAGI. The CDR3 contains 14 residues. Trimming removed 0 bases at V and 3 bases at J, with 9 bases between. The DNA for the CDR3 is TGTGCCAGCAGTTACTCGCGGCAGTACTACGAGCAGTACTTC. This codes for CASSYSRQYYEQYF.

The V call is TRBV30, the J call TRBJ2-7; weak D call: TRBD1 (5 bases). Trimming removed 7 bases from V and 2 bases from J, with 12 bases in between. The germline gives CDR1 GTSNPN, CDR2 SVGIG (reference sequence). The CDR3 extends over 12 amino acids. The CDR3 bases are TGTGCCTTCAGGGATAGAGCCTACGAGCAGTACTTC. Encoded protein: CAFRDRAYEQYF.

This clonotype has at least ten counts. The chain couples TRBV10-3 to TRBJ2-3, with D perhaps matching TRBD1 (5 bases). Germline V lookup: CDR1 ENHRY, CDR2 SYGVKD. Trimming took 5 bases from V and 0 from J, leaving 12 bases between them. This CDR3 spans 15 amino acids. In DNA form, the CDR3 reads TGTGCCATCAGTCAGGGAACTACTAGCACAGATACGCAGTATTTT. As protein: CAISQGTTSTDTQYF.

The chain carries TRBV12-3 or TRBV12-4 and TRBJ1-1; no definite D call. V shed 7 bases and J shed 7 bases, with 13 bases lying between them. CDR3 size: 12 residues. The CDR3 DNA reads as TGTGCCAGCATCAGAGAAAGCAGTGAAGCTTTCTTT. Translation: CASIRESSEAFF.

This clonotype was found many times. The chain has TRBV27 and TRBJ2-7; TRBD1 matches at 10 bases. The CDR3 is made up of 14 amino acids. The V gene's germline CDR1 is MNHEY and CDR2 SMNVEV (reference sequence). V lost 6 bases, J lost 3 bases, and 5 bases stayed unmatched. Here the CDR3 DNA reads TGTGCCAGCAGACCCGGGACAGGGGTCTACGAGCAGTACTTC. This codes for CASRPGTGVYEQYF.

This clonotype was found many times. This chain connects TRBV5-1 to TRBJ1-2, with 10 bases matching TRBD1. The germline V gene has CDR1 SGHRS and CDR2 YFSETQ. This CDR3 comprises 15 residues. Trimming removed 0 bases from V and 6 bases from J; junction bases left unmatched: 5. The chain's CDR3 is CASSLGQGAQDGYTF. Written as DNA, the CDR3 is TGCGCCAGCAGCTTGGGACAGGGGGCGCAGGATGGCTACACCTTC.

V is TRBV2 and J is TRBJ2-3; D is undetermined. Trimming left V 7 bases short and J 0 bases short, with 11 bases between. CDR1 and CDR2 (germline): SNHLY, FYNNEI. CDR3 length: 14 residues. DNA of the CDR3: TGTGCCAGCAAATGGCGCCTTAGCACAGATACGCAGTATTTT. It codes for CASKWRLSTDTQYF.